This T cell receptor (beta chain) stems from a study of shared clonotypes between healthy human individuals. Sequencing was at deep level. Sequenced by immunoSEQ multiplex PCR; TCRdb stores in-frame clones only, minus some. The data hold about 2 million clones, with 85% to 95% observed a single time. V was pared by 1 base and J by 8 bases, with 13 bases of the junction left unmatched. The V gene's germline CDR1 is SEHNR and CDR2 FQNEAQ (reference sequence). CDR3 length: 17 amino acids. Sequencing used naive CD4+ T cells sorted from blood. Subset in this sample: CD45RA+ positively selected. The rearrangement uses TRBV7-9 and TRBJ2-1, with 8 bases lining up with TRBD2. The clonotype comes from a man aged 18 to 35 in good health. Here the CDR3 DNA reads TGTGCCAGCAGCTTAGTGGCATACCGGGAGGGTCTGGATGAGCAGTTCTTC. It translates to CASSLVAYREGLDEQFF.